A few counts support the clone carrying this T cell receptor beta chain. Trimming took off 6 bases at V and 0 bases at J, with 14 bases between the two ends. The length of the CDR3 is 16 residues. CDR1 is LGHDT and CDR2 is YNNKEL in the germline V gene (reference sequence). This sample was taken from a study of regulatory T cells in long-lasting Graves disease. Investigators prepared the TCR beta libraries by applying iRepertoire HTBI primers and Arm-PCR of CDR3 regions. TCRdb processed the multiplex PCR reads anew with MiXCR; each CDR3 protein has one entry. Among about 360,000 distinct CDR3 sequences, roughly 17% were seen once, and the ten largest hold 20% to 25%. Time point given: newly diagnosed GD, antithyroid drugs for less than 3 months. PBMC RNA served as the TCR library source. This sample was shared with a second study, whose subject was T cells in Graves' hyperthyroidism and ophthalmopathy.

J is TRBJ2-2 and V is TRBV3-1, with TRBD1 as a possible D gene (6 bases). Source: peripheral blood mononuclear cells (PBMCs), taken at new diagnosis, from a patient treated with antithyroid drugs. This TCR was recovered from a woman aged 18-29 years with Graves disease. Here the CDR3 DNA reads TGTGCCAGCAGTCGATCTCAGGGGCCGAACACCGGGGAGCTGTTTTTT. Translation gives CASSRSQGPNTGELFF.